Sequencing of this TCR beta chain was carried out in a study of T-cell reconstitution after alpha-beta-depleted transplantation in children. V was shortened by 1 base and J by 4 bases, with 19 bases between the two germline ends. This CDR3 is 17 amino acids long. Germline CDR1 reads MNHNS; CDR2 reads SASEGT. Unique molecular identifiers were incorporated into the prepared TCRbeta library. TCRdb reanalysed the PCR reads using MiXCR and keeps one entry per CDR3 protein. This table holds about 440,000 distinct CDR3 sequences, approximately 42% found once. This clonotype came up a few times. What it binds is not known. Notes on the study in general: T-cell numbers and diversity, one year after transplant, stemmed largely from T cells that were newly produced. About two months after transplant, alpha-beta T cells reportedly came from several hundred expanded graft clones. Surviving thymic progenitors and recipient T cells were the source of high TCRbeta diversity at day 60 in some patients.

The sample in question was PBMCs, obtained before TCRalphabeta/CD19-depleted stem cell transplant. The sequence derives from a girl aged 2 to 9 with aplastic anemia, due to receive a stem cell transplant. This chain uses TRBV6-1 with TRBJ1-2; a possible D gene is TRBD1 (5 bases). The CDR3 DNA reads TGTGCCAGCAGTGAAGAAGTGGGGACCTCCAGAGGCTATGGCTACACCTTC. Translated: CASSEEVGTSRGYGYTF.